This T cell receptor (beta chain) was retrieved from a study of blood T cell repertoires in COVID-19. CDR3 length: 12 amino acids. V dropped 5 bases and J dropped 4 bases, with 9 bases sitting between them. Looked up from germline, CDR1 is KGHSH and CDR2 is LQKENI. Data came from immunoSEQ multiplex PCR; TCRdb stores just in-frame clones and leaves some out. The repertoire holds roughly 230,000 clones, with around nine tenths as singletons. Study members were between roughly 18 and 100 years old and lived in some 26 US regions. This clonotype was sampled from a woman aged 30 to 39 with acute COVID-19. The chain carries TRBV18 and TRBJ2-7; tentative D call: TRBD2 (6 bases). The specimen sequenced was PBMCs or T cells enriched from blood (not recorded which). The CDR3 reads CASSIREYEQYF. As DNA, the CDR3 is TGTGCCAGCTCAATCCGGGAGTACGAGCAGTACTTC. Drawing the rest from reference TRBV18 and TRBJ2-7, the complete variable domain is NAGVMQNPRHLVRRRGQEARLRCSPMKGHSHVYWYRQLPEEGLKFMVYLQKENIIDESGMPKERFSAEFPKEGPSILRIQQVVRGDSAAYFCASSIREYEQYFGPGTRLTVT.